What follows are 3 T cell receptor beta chains derived from one specimen sequenced in a study of molecular identifiers for immune sequencing clone quantification. TCRdb re-derived calls from the PCR reads in MiXCR, one entry per CDR3 protein. The table records 490,000 or so distinct CDR3 sequences, 20% to 25% of them present only once. Sequencing was done on a sample of naive CD8+ T cells from blood, with Jurkat cell RNA spiked in. Subset here: FACS-sorted CD8+CD4-CCR7+CD45RA+ naive T cells. The origin of the receptors is a human donor in good health. Some libraries in this study had Jurkat cell RNA spiked in.

The J gene is TRBJ2-3, the V gene TRBV7-9; weak D call: TRBD2 (5 bases). Germline V CDR1 and CDR2: SEHNR, FQNEAQ (reference sequence). The CDR3 spans 13 residues. Trimming took 5 bases from V and 5 from J, leaving 11 bases between them. The CDR3 sequence is CASSPGYKDTQYF. The CDR3 DNA is TGTGCCAGCAGCCCGGGGTATAAAGATACGCAGTATTTT.

In its sample, this clonotype was seen a few times. CDR3 nucleotides: TGTGCCAGCAGCTTGTACATGAATGGCTACACCTTC. It translates to CASSLYMNGYTF. The genes are TRBV5-6 and TRBJ1-2; D gene uncertain. Germline CDR1 reads SGHDT; CDR2 reads YYEEEE. CDR3 length: 12 residues. V was trimmed by 1 base and J by 6 bases, leaving 7 bases between them.

This clonotype was counted ten times or more. The rearrangement joins TRBV19 to TRBJ1-5; 7 nucleotides line up with TRBD1. Looked up from germline, CDR1 is LNHDA and CDR2 is SQIVND (reference sequence). With V trimmed by 7 bases and J by 0 bases, 6 bases remained unmatched. The CDR3 totals 15 residues. CDR3 region: CASKQDRNSNQPQHF. The CDR3 nucleotides are TGTGCCAGTAAACAGGACAGGAATAGCAATCAGCCCCAGCATTTT.